This T cell receptor (beta chain) was captured in a study of OX40 agonist ivuxolimab in advanced cancers. Regarding the complete study: The costimulatory receptor OX40 (CD134) was targeted by ivuxolimab, a fully human IgG2 agonistic monoclonal antibody. Intravenous ivuxolimab was administered to patients every 2 weeks at six dose levels: 0.01, 0.1, 0.3, 1.5, 3 and 10 mg/kg. Of the approximately 54 patients in dose escalation, 19 had hepatocellular carcinoma, approximately 15 had melanoma, 9 had renal cell carcinoma and 9 had head and neck cancer. The dose-escalation cohort was roughly 80% male with a mean age of approximately 59 years, ranging from roughly 20 to 85. Prior anti-PD-1, anti-PD-L1 or anti-CTLA-4 therapy was permitted, and 30% to 45% of dose-escalation patients had received checkpoint inhibitors. Partial responses occurred in three dose-escalation patients, of whom one had hepatocellular carcinoma and two had cutaneous melanoma. The purpose of peripheral TCRbeta sequencing was to test whether ivuxolimab changed TCR sequence diversity and led to clonal T-cell expansion. The paper describes the monotherapy dose-escalation part (N of about 47 patients) of the phase I trial of ivuxolimab. Points the paper makes about the study in general: Clonal expansion of both CD4+ and CD8+ blood T cells was observed from baseline to week 6 at doses 0.1 to 3.0 mg/kg. After ivuxolimab, CD8+ T cells had more expanded clones than CD4+ T cells on average. In the 0.1-3.0 mg/kg groups, partial responders had among the lowest normalized peripheral clonal expansion, particularly in CD8+ T cells. Low levels of normalized T-cell clonal expansion were also seen in some patients who did not respond. The antigen specificity of the peripheral T cells that underwent clonal expansion was not determined.

This clone was seen more than once but under ten times. It lacks a known antigen. No much larger clone is present one base from it, and per-base qualities are unavailable. The sample has other DNA sequences that encode this CDR3 too. Genomic DNA was extracted from sorted cells for sequencing of the TCRbeta CDR3 region. The immunoSEQ Assay was used for sequencing of TCRbeta CDR3 regions. TCRdb holds this immuneACCESS table with in-frame rearrangements only. Some clones are missing; in checked studies, unresolved V genes explain under half, and the rest has no known cause. A total of 70,000 to 85,000 clones appear in this sample, approximately 80% of them only once. In total, the top ten clones hold around 1.1% of the sample. The CDR3 measures 15 amino acids from cysteine to phenylalanine. The DNA shown is the 45-base CDR3, in frame from base 1. Clipping removes 4 bases from V and 10 bases from J, with 8 as the unmatched junction base count. Via the germline V gene, CDR1 is SGHDN and CDR2 FVKESK.

Patients with a history of autoimmune disease or receiving systemic immunosuppression were excluded from the trial. Peripheral blood for TCR sequencing was collected from all dose cohorts at baseline, on cycle 4 day 1, and on cycle 7 day 1. Samples came from an open-label, multicenter, first-in-human phase I dose-escalation trial of ivuxolimab. Adults with locally advanced or metastatic head and neck squamous cell, hepatocellular, melanoma or renal cell carcinoma were enrolled in the trial. Before TCR sequencing, CD4+ T cells and CD8+ T cells were sorted from peripheral blood as separate populations.

The rearrangement combines TRBV14 with TRBJ1-6, and 9 junctional nucleotides match TRBD1. The material sequenced was CD4+ or CD8+ T cells sorted from blood, taken in a trial of the OX40 agonist ivuxolimab. The receptor's source is an adult with an advanced solid tumor such as melanoma, head and neck, liver or kidney cancer. The bases read TGTGCCAGCAGCCCACGGACAGGGGTTGGGTCACCCCTCCACTTT. Its protein is CASSPRTGVGSPLHF.